This T cell receptor (beta chain) was retrieved from a study of regulatory T cells in long-lasting Graves disease. Libraries of TCR beta came from iRepertoire HTBI primers plus Arm-PCR of CDR3 regions. TCRdb analysed the multiplex PCR reads with MiXCR anew, one entry per CDR3 protein. The sample includes around 450,000 distinct CDR3 sequences, more than 13% seen only once; the top ten take 16%. The V end was cut by 7 bases, the J end by 0 bases, with 9 bases between. The CDR3 covers 13 residues. The time point: newly diagnosed GD, antithyroid drugs for less than 3 months. The TCR library was made from RNA extracted from PBMCs. This clonotype was observed at least ten times. These records were also assigned to another study, of T cells in Graves' hyperthyroidism and ophthalmopathy.

The V gene is TRBV12-3 or TRBV12-4, the J gene TRBJ1-1; D is possibly TRBD1 (5 bases). The starting material was peripheral blood mononuclear cells (PBMCs), obtained at new diagnosis, from a patient treated with antithyroid drugs. The sequence was collected from a woman in her twenties or thirties with Graves disease. The CDR3 sequence: CASTRQMNTEAFF. The CDR3 region has the DNA TGTGCCAGCACCCGACAGATGAACACTGAAGCTTTCTTT.